These T cell receptor beta chains were read from a single sample in a study of blood T cell repertoires in COVID-19. Produced via immunoSEQ multiplex PCR; TCRdb's table is partial and in-frame only. The sample includes fewer than 200,000 clones, approximately 82% seen only once; the top ten take about 4.4%. Sequencing was carried out using PBMCs or T cells enriched from blood (not recorded which). The receptors here all came from a woman in her fifties or sixties who had recovered from COVID-19. Both conserved end residues are part of each CDR3. Fields, in order: D gene, clone size, J gene, V gene, CDR3 DNA, CDR3 protein. The D gene is left open where the match is weak. Clone size is stated in some rows and not others, as once, few, many or a class when expanded.

d_call: -
clone_size: -
j_call: TRBJ1-2
v_call: TRBV5-4
cdr3_nt: TGTGCCAGCAGCCCGGGGGGGTCAGTAAACTATGGCTACACCTTC
cdr3_aa: CASSPGGSVNYGYTF

d_call: -
clone_size: -
j_call: TRBJ2-5
v_call: TRBV11-2
cdr3_nt: TGTGCCAGCAGCTCCGAGGTCCTTCGGACCCAGTACTTC
cdr3_aa: CASSSEVLRTQYF

d_call: TRBD1
clone_size: -
j_call: TRBJ1-3
v_call: TRBV7-2
cdr3_nt: TGTGCCAGCAGCCCCCGACAGGGGCGGGGCACCATATATTTT
cdr3_aa: CASSPRQGRGTIYF

d_call: -
clone_size: -
j_call: TRBJ1-4
v_call: TRBV5-1
cdr3_nt: TGCGCCAGCAGCTTGGGTGGGGGGGCGACTAATGAAAAACTGTTTTTT
cdr3_aa: CASSLGGGATNEKLFF

d_call: TRBD1
clone_size: -
j_call: TRBJ2-2
v_call: TRBV18
cdr3_nt: TGTGCCAGCTCCCACGGACAGGGCGACGGGGAGCTGTTTTTT
cdr3_aa: CASSHGQGDGELFF

d_call: -
clone_size: -
j_call: TRBJ1-4
v_call: TRBV3-1/TRBV3-2
cdr3_nt: TGTGCCAGCAGCTTACGGGGGGGTCAGAAACTGTTTTTT
cdr3_aa: CASSLRGGQKLFF

d_call: -
clone_size: -
j_call: TRBJ2-2
v_call: TRBV30
cdr3_nt: TGTGCCTGTCACTCCCCGGGGAAGCTGTTTTTT
cdr3_aa: CACHSPGKLFF

d_call: -
clone_size: -
j_call: TRBJ1-1
v_call: TRBV4-3
cdr3_nt: TGCGCCAGCAGCCAAATGGCAGGGGTGAACACTGAAGCTTTCTTT
cdr3_aa: CASSQMAGVNTEAFF

d_call: -
clone_size: -
j_call: TRBJ1-4
v_call: TRBV30
cdr3_nt: TGTGCCTGGAGGATGTTTGGGGGGGCGACTAATGAAAAACTGTTTTTT
cdr3_aa: CAWRMFGGATNEKLFF

d_call: -
clone_size: once
j_call: TRBJ2-1
v_call: TRBV5-1
cdr3_nt: TGCGCCAGCAGCTCGTATAGGGGCGATGAGCAGTTCTTC
cdr3_aa: CASSSYRGDEQFF

d_call: -
clone_size: -
j_call: TRBJ2-1
v_call: TRBV7-9
cdr3_nt: TGTGCCAGCAGCTTAGGGAAACTAGAACAGCAGTTCTTC
cdr3_aa: CASSLGKLEQQFF

d_call: TRBD1
clone_size: -
j_call: TRBJ2-5
v_call: TRBV19
cdr3_nt: TGTGCCAGTAGTAGACCCGGACAGGCCCTACAAGAGACCCAGTACTTC
cdr3_aa: CASSRPGQALQETQYF

d_call: TRBD2
clone_size: -
j_call: TRBJ2-2
v_call: TRBV18
cdr3_nt: TGTGCCAGCTCACCGGGACTAGCAGACACCGGGGAGCTGTTTTTT
cdr3_aa: CASSPGLADTGELFF

d_call: -
clone_size: few
j_call: TRBJ2-1
v_call: TRBV7-3
cdr3_nt: TGTGCCAGCAGCCCCGGGGTAGGGCATGAGCAGTTCTTC
cdr3_aa: CASSPGVGHEQFF

d_call: -
clone_size: -
j_call: TRBJ2-2
v_call: TRBV6-4
cdr3_nt: TGTGCCAGCAGGAGGGAGACCGGGGAGCTGTTTTTT
cdr3_aa: CASRRETGELFF

d_call: TRBD1
clone_size: -
j_call: TRBJ1-1
v_call: TRBV29-1
cdr3_nt: TGCAGGGTAACCGGGACAGCTATGAACACTGAAGCTTTCTTT
cdr3_aa: CRVTGTAMNTEAFF

d_call: -
clone_size: few
j_call: TRBJ1-1
v_call: TRBV30
cdr3_nt: TGTGCCTTGAAACCAGGGGTCTCCATGAACACTGAAGCTTTCTTT
cdr3_aa: CALKPGVSMNTEAFF

d_call: TRBD1
clone_size: -
j_call: TRBJ1-1
v_call: TRBV12-3/TRBV12-4
cdr3_nt: TGTGCCAGCAGTTTTCAGACAGGGGAGGCTTTCTTT
cdr3_aa: CASSFQTGEAFF

d_call: -
clone_size: -
j_call: TRBJ1-1
v_call: TRBV14
cdr3_nt: TGTGCCAGCAGCGCCCACAGGAACACTGAAGCTTTCTTT
cdr3_aa: CASSAHRNTEAFF

d_call: -
clone_size: -
j_call: TRBJ2-5
v_call: TRBV14
cdr3_nt: TGTGCCAGCAGCCGGGGCCAAAGGGAGACCCAGTACTTC
cdr3_aa: CASSRGQRETQYF

d_call: TRBD2
clone_size: -
j_call: TRBJ2-1
v_call: TRBV4-1
cdr3_nt: TGCGCCAGCAGCACCTTTAGCGGGAGCTCCTACAATGAGCAGTTCTTC
cdr3_aa: CASSTFSGSSYNEQFF

d_call: -
clone_size: -
j_call: TRBJ2-1
v_call: TRBV5-1
cdr3_nt: TGCGCCAGCAGCTTGGCCGAAAGCCGCTCCTACAATGAGCAGTTCTTC
cdr3_aa: CASSLAESRSYNEQFF

d_call: -
clone_size: -
j_call: TRBJ1-5
v_call: TRBV15
cdr3_nt: TGTGCCACCAGCAGGGCACCCGTAGGGAGTCAGCCCCAGCATTTT
cdr3_aa: CATSRAPVGSQPQHF

d_call: -
clone_size: -
j_call: TRBJ1-1
v_call: TRBV5-1
cdr3_nt: TGCGCCAGCAGCGCCCGAGCGGGGTTGGTGAGCACTGAAGCTTTCTTT
cdr3_aa: CASSARAGLVSTEAFF